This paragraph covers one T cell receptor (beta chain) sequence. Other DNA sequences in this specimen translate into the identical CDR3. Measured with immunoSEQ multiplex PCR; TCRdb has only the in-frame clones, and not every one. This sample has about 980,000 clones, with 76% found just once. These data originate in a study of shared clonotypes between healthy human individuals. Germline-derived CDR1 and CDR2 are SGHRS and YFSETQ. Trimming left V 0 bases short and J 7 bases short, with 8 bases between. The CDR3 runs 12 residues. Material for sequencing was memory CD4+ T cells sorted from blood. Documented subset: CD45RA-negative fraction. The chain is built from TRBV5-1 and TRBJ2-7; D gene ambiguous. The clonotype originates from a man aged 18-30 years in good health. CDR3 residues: CASSLGLGEQYF. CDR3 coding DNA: TGCGCCAGCAGCTTGGGGCTTGGGGAGCAGTACTTC. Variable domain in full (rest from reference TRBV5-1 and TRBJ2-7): KAGVTQTPRYLIKTRGQQVTLSCSPISGHRSVSWYQQTPGQGLQFLFEYFSETQRNKGNFPGRFSGRQFSNSRSEMNVSTLELGDSALYLCASSLGLGEQYFGPGTRLTVT.